These 3 T cell receptor beta chains were sequenced from one sample in a study of T-cell reconstitution after alpha-beta-depleted transplantation in children. Unique molecular identifiers were incorporated when the TCRbeta library was constructed. Using its own MiXCR run on the PCR reads, TCRdb lists one record per CDR3 protein. The data hold 700,000 to 850,000 distinct CDR3 sequences, with around 15% observed a single time. Sample: PBMCs, mostly from graft donor cells, taken 360 days after TCRalphabeta/CD19-depleted stem cell transplant. The receptors shown here come from a male patient younger than 18 who had a stem cell transplant for acute lymphoblastic leukemia, so the T cells may come from the graft donor.

This chain connects TRBV27 to TRBJ2-6, with a weak D call TRBD1 (5 bases). Trimming removed 4 bases at V and 10 bases at J, with 14 bases between. This CDR3 has 14 residues. CDR1 is MNHEY and CDR2 is SMNVEV in the germline V gene (reference sequence). CDR3 in DNA: TGTGCCAGCAGTTCCCCAGGGCGGCCTAACGTCCTGACTTTC. Translated: CASSSPGRPNVLTF. The full variable domain, completed using reference TRBV27 and TRBJ2-6, is EAQVTQNPRYLITVTGKKLTVTCSQNMNHEYMSWYRQDPGLGLRQIYYSMNVEVTDKGDVPEGYKVSRKEKRNFPLILESPSPNQTSLYFCASSSPGRPNVLTFGAGSRLTVL.

The chain carries TRBV5-1 and TRBJ1-1, with 10 bases that match TRBD1. V lost 9 bases to trimming and J lost 2 bases; unmatched junction nucleotides: 16. Looked up from germline, CDR1 is SGHRS and CDR2 is YFSETQ. The CDR3 runs to 17 residues. In DNA, the CDR3 is TGCGCCACCACAAGGGGGGGGGACAGGGGAGGAAACACTGAAGCTTTCTTT. Its translation: CATTRGGDRGGNTEAFF.

The chain links TRBV19 to TRBJ1-5; D uncertain. Germline CDR1 and CDR2: LNHDA and SQIVND (reference sequence). The V end lost 3 bases, the J end lost 4 bases, and 13 bases lay between the germline ends. The CDR3 spans 15 residues. The CDR3 here is CASSMIVTGNQPQHF. The CDR3, as DNA: TGTGCCAGTAGTATGATTGTTACCGGGAATCAGCCCCAGCATTTT. The full variable domain, rest sourced from reference TRBV19 and TRBJ1-5, is DGGITQSPKYLFRKEGQNVTLSCEQNLNHDAMYWYRQDPGQGLRLIYYSQIVNDFQKGDIAEGYSVSREKKESFPLTVTSAQKNPTAFYLCASSMIVTGNQPQHFGDGTRLSIL.